Following are 4 T cell receptor beta chains from one sample sequenced in a study of T cell changes during pregnancy in multiple sclerosis. Clones were sequenced by immunoSEQ multiplex PCR, and TCRdb holds only the in-frame ones, with some missing. The sample lists just under 65,000 clones; approximately 93% were seen once. The sequenced sample was CD8+ T cells from peripheral blood mononuclear cells, obtained in the second trimester of pregnancy. These receptors were obtained from a female donor with multiple sclerosis, enrolled in a pregnancy study.

The chain carries TRBV27 and TRBJ1-4, with 8 bases aligning to TRBD1. Trimming cost V 6 bases and J 8 bases; bases outside gene matches: 8. The CDR3 is 14 amino acids. Germline V CDR1 and CDR2: MNHEY, SMNVEV (reference sequence). The CDR3 loop is CASRGQVPREKLFF. CDR3 in DNA: TGTGCCAGCAGGGGACAGGTCCCCCGGGAAAAACTGTTTTTT.

The gene calls are TRBV27 and TRBJ1-5, with a possible D match to TRBD1 (5 bases). Per germline, CDR1 MNHEY and CDR2 SMNVEV (reference sequence). The CDR3 spans 14 residues. V lost 2 bases and J lost 0, with 5 bases in between. CDR3 nucleotide sequence: TGTGCCAGCAGTTTACAGGGTAGCAATCAGCCCCAGCATTTT. It encodes CASSLQGSNQPQHF.

The gene calls are TRBV12-5 and TRBJ2-7; maybe TRBD1 (5 bases). Trimming took off 7 bases at V and 7 bases at J, with 14 bases between the two ends. Germline CDR1 LGHNT, CDR2 FRNRAP. This CDR3 has 12 residues. CDR3 DNA: TGTGCTAGTGTCCAGGGTTTACGGGAGCAGTACTTC. Protein sequence: CASVQGLREQYF.

This rearrangement joins TRBV6-5 to TRBJ2-5; tentatively, D is TRBD1 (6 bases). Germline lookup yields CDR1 MNHEY and CDR2 SVGAGI. The CDR3 loop spans 15 amino acids. Trimming left V 6 bases short and J 1 base short, with 15 bases between. The CDR3 DNA is TGTGCCAGCAGGGTCGAGGACAGCCTCCAAGAGACCCAGTACTTC. Protein: CASRVEDSLQETQYF.